Described below is a single T cell receptor beta chain sequence and its context. The antigen is undetermined. The sample originates from a study of shared clonotypes between healthy human individuals. Notes on the study in general: Enrolling few donors narrowed the genetic and exposure-history diversity that was represented. Generation probability values for non-shared clonotypes were lower than those for clonotypes shared by all four donors.

Each donor was a Caucasian adult residing in Nashville, Tennessee. Method: immunoSEQ multiplex PCR; TCRdb's copy keeps in-frame clones and lacks some. The sample holds approximately 2.1 million clones, more than 85% seen once. Sequencing was carried out using naive CD4+ T cells from PBMCs. As to subset: CD45RA+ positively selected. The TCR sequence derives from a man aged 18 to 29 in good health. Some clones in this sample may be carry-over from other donors' samples.

CDR3 bases: TGCGCCAGCAGCTCCGGGACACTCCAGTACTTC. It codes for CASSSGTLQYF. V usage is TRBV5-1 and J usage is TRBJ2-7, with D tentatively TRBD1 (6 bases). CDR1 and CDR2 from the germline V gene are SGHRS and YFSETQ. V was trimmed by 3 bases and J by 10 bases, leaving 11 bases between them. The CDR3 is 11 residues long.